Described below is a single TCR beta chain sequence and its context. Its matching antigen is unknown. Time point in this sample: week 11, during vaccination. Mutant IDH1 20-mer peptide, at 300 ug, made up each vaccine dose, with topical imiquimod. This entry belongs to a study of a mutant IDH1 vaccine in newly diagnosed glioma. Study summary: Patients came in for eight vaccinations, in weeks 1, 3, 5, 7, 11, 15, 19 and 23. Patients got their first vaccination 4-6 weeks after radiotherapy alone, or with temozolomide cycles. Those enrolled had earlier been treated with radiotherapy, temozolomide, or both, mostly both.

Findings of the study overall: Seemingly, top peripheral T cell clonotype changes bore no relation to pseudoprogression.

The V and J ends lost 0 bases and 9 bases respectively, with 9 bases between them. Germline V lookup: CDR1 WNHNN, CDR2 SYGVQD (reference sequence). The CDR3 spans 13 residues. Sequencing used immunoSEQ multiplex PCR; TCRdb keeps in-frame clones, though not all of them. In the table there are 45,000 to 60,000 clones, 75% to 95% of which are singletons. The rearrangement links TRBV10-1 to TRBJ1-5; D may be TRBD1 (5 bases). The starting material was PBMCs, obtained from a glioma patient whose treatment included an IDH1 peptide vaccine. The receptor comes from a man aged 45-65 years with glioma. CDR3 DNA sequence: TGCGCCAGCAGTGAGTCGAGGGACCGGCCCCAGCATTTT. Translating it yields CASSESRDRPQHF.